This T cell receptor beta chain was sequenced for a study of cytomegalovirus exposure and HLA in healthy donors. Assay used: immunoSEQ multiplex PCR; TCRdb lists only in-frame clones, some missing. The sample includes about 220,000 clones, 80% to 90% of them seen just once. The V gene's germline CDR1 is MNHEY and CDR2 SVGAGI. Losses at the gene ends were 2 bases for V and 4 bases for J; bases not matched to a gene: 0. The CDR3 has 14 amino acids. The chain carries TRBV6-5 and TRBJ1-2; 11 nucleotides line up with TRBD1. This clonotype was sampled from a man younger than 35 in good health and CMV-seronegative. The sample was PBMCs. CDR3 DNA: TGTGCCAGCAGTTACGGGACAGGGGGCTATGGCTACACCTTC. This codes for CASSYGTGGYGYTF.